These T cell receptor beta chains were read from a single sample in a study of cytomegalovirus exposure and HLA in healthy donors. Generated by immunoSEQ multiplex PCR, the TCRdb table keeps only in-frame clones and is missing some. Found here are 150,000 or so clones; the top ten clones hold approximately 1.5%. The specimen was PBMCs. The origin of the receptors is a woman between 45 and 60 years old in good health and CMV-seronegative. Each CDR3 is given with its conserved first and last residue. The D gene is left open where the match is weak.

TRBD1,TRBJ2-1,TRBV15,CATSRDFGTGPYNEQFF,TGTGCCACCAGCAGAGATTTTGGGACAGGGCCCTACAATGAGCAGTTCTTC
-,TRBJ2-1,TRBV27,CASSRLGLPRGGEQFF,TGTGCCAGCAGCAGACTAGGGCTCCCACGGGGTGGTGAGCAGTTCTTC
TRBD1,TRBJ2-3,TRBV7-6,CASSLSGQRDTQYF,TGTGCCAGCAGCTTATCGGGACAGAGAGATACGCAGTATTTT
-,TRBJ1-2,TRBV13,CASGGGNYGYTF,TGTGCCAGCGGCGGGGGTAACTATGGCTACACCTTC
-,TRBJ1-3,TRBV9,CASSASEGSGNTIYF,TGTGCCAGCAGCGCCTCCGAGGGCTCTGGAAACACCATATATTTT
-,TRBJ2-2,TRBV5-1,CGRGRRQNTGELFF,TGCGGGCGGGGTCGAAGACAGAACACCGGGGAGCTGTTTTTT
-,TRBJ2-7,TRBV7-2,CASSVWSSYEQYF,TGTGCCAGCAGTGTCTGGAGCTCCTACGAGCAGTACTTC
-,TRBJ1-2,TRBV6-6,CASSYPQVQGYGYTF,TGTGCCAGCAGTTACCCCCAGGTTCAAGGTTATGGCTACACCTTC
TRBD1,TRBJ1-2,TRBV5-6,CASSRGQGVYYGYTF,TGTGCCAGCAGCCGCGGACAGGGGGTCTACTATGGCTACACCTTC
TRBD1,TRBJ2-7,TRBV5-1,CASSLAPLTRQGIYEQYF,TGCGCCAGCAGCTTGGCTCCCCTTACTAGACAGGGGATCTACGAGCAGTACTTC
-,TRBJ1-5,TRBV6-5,CASSSQGIGNQPQHF,TGTGCCAGCAGTTCACAGGGAATCGGGAATCAGCCCCAGCATTTT
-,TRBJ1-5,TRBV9,CASSVDRGNQPQHF,TGTGCCAGCAGCGTAGACAGGGGCAATCAGCCCCAGCATTTT
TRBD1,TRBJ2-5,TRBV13,CASSSAGTGSFQETQYF,TGTGCCAGCAGCTCAGCTGGGACAGGGAGTTTCCAAGAGACCCAGTACTTC
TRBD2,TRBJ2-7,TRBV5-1,CASSPGLAGAYEQYF,TGCGCCAGCAGCCCCGGACTAGCGGGAGCCTACGAGCAGTACTTC
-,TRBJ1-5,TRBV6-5,CASSTSGDSNQPQHF,-
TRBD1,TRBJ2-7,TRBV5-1,CASSFGTGVYEQYF,TGCGCCAGCAGCTTTGGGACAGGGGTGTACGAGCAGTACTTC